Presented here are 19 T cell receptor beta chains from one specimen sequenced in a study of T-cell memory formation after mild COVID-19. TCRdb itself ran the 5' RACE reads through MiXCR, one entry per CDR3 protein. Among about 49,000 distinct CDR3 sequences, over 6.5% were seen once, and the ten largest hold more than 1.2%. Sequenced: PBMCs or a T cell subset sorted from them (not recorded which). These receptors were taken from a man younger than 30 who had mild COVID-19 (a few samples of this study predate the infection). Cell type and time point are not known.

The sample holds a few counts of this clonotype. The chain has TRBV18 and TRBJ1-4; D not certain. V gave up 0 bases and J gave up 8 bases, with 10 bases separating them. The germline V gene encodes CDR1 KGHSH and CDR2 LQKENI. The CDR3 runs 14 residues. The CDR3 spells CASSPPRDWEKLFF. In DNA, the CDR3 is TGTGCCAGCTCACCACCGCGGGATTGGGAAAAACTGTTTTTT.

This clonotype has a handful of counts. The chain joins TRBV2 to TRBJ1-1; D ambiguous. The V end was cut by 6 bases, the J end by 1 base, with 6 bases between. Looked up from germline, CDR1 is SNHLY and CDR2 is FYNNEI. The CDR3 is 12 amino acids. The CDR3 DNA sequence: TGTGCCAGCAGCCGAGAGAACACTGAAGCTTTCTTT. This sequence encodes CASSRENTEAFF. Using reference TRBV2 and TRBJ1-1 for the parts outside the CDR3, the full variable domain is EPEVTQTPSHQVTQMGQEVILRCVPISNHLYFYWYRQILGQKVEFLVSFYNNEISEKSEIFDDQFSVERPDGSNFTLKIRSTKLEDSAMYFCASSRENTEAFFGQGTRLTVV.

This clonotype was picked up a small number of times. This chain joins TRBV27 and TRBJ2-1; D call uncertain. The CDR3 has 17 amino acids. Trimming removed 5 bases at V and 0 bases at J, with 17 bases between. In germline, CDR1 is MNHEY, CDR2 SMNVEV (reference sequence). CDR3 bases: TGTGCCAGCAGTCTACAACCCGACTCAGGCTCCTACAATGAGCAGTTCTTC. As protein: CASSLQPDSGSYNEQFF.

This clonotype was recorded many times. The chain uses TRBV19 and TRBJ2-5; unclear D gene. Germline CDR1 reads LNHDA; CDR2 reads SQIVND (reference sequence). Between the trimmed V and J ends, which lost 3 bases and 3 bases, there was a span of 8 bases. This CDR3 contains 13 residues. This CDR3 reads CASSIISKETQYF. DNA for the CDR3: TGTGCCAGTAGTATTATCTCTAAAGAGACCCAGTACTTC. Variable domain in full (rest from reference TRBV19 and TRBJ2-5): DGGITQSPKYLFRKEGQNVTLSCEQNLNHDAMYWYRQDPGQGLRLIYYSQIVNDFQKGDIAEGYSVSREKKESFPLTVTSAQKNPTAFYLCASSIISKETQYFGPGTRLLVL.

This clonotype was observed at least ten times. V is TRBV5-6 and J is TRBJ2-1, with TRBD2 as a possible D gene (6 bases). V lost 0 bases and J 8 bases, leaving 15 bases between the germline ends. The CDR3 contains 15 residues. In germline, CDR1 is SGHDT, CDR2 YYEEEE. CDR3 sequence reads: CASSLVRGNSYEQFF. The CDR3 coding sequence is TGTGCCAGCAGCTTGGTCCGGGGGAACAGCTATGAGCAGTTCTTC. The full variable domain, in which reference TRBV5-6 and TRBJ2-1 provide the parts outside the CDR3, is DAGVTQSPTHLIKTRGQQVTLRCSPKSGHDTVSWYQQALGQGPQFIFQYYEEEERQRGNFPDRFSGHQFPNYSSELNVNALLLGDSALYLCASSLVRGNSYEQFFGPGTRLTVL.

The V gene is TRBV27, the J gene TRBJ2-5; 11 bases map to TRBD2. Germline V gene data show CDR1 as MNHEY and CDR2 as SMNVEV (reference sequence). There are 16 residues in the CDR3. V trimming: 6 bases; J trimming: 5 bases; junction bases outside the gene matches: 11. The CDR3: CASSPSLAGGVETQYF. The DNA of the CDR3 is TGTGCCAGCAGCCCCAGCCTAGCGGGGGGTGTGGAGACCCAGTACTTC.

This clonotype was detected a few times. The chain couples TRBV9 to TRBJ2-3; D is uncertain. The germline gives CDR1 SGDLS, CDR2 YYNGEE. This CDR3 has 13 residues. The ends were cut back, 10 bases at V and 0 bases at J, with 12 bases in the middle. The CDR3 nucleotides are TGTGCCGCCAGCGTGGGCAGCACAGATACGCAGTATTTT. This codes for CAASVGSTDTQYF.

This clonotype was counted a few times. The chain links TRBV4-2 to TRBJ1-3; TRBD1 is a possible D gene (5 bases). The V and J ends lost 11 bases and 1 base respectively, with 33 bases between them. This CDR3 has 20 residues. Germline-derived CDR1 and CDR2 are LGHNA and YNFKEQ. In DNA form, the CDR3 reads TGTGCCCAGCCGGAGCCGGGACTCCAAAGCAAAAGGGTATCTGGAAACACCATATATTTT. Protein product: CAQPEPGLQSKRVSGNTIYF.

This chain joins TRBV7-2 and TRBJ2-2, with 7 nucleotides matching TRBD1. V was clipped by 5 bases and J by 1 base; unmatched bases: 4. CDR1 SGHTA and CDR2 FQGNSA come from the germline V gene. The CDR3 runs to 15 residues. The CDR3 region has the DNA TGTGCCAGCAGCGGGGACAGCCGGAACACCGGGGAGCTGTTTTTT. Translation: CASSGDSRNTGELFF.

This chain links TRBV4-3 with TRBJ1-3; D is perhaps TRBD1 (5 bases). The CDR3 is 17 amino acids. Germline values: CDR1 LGHNA, CDR2 YSLEER. Trimming stripped 2 bases from V and 0 bases from J, with 14 bases between. The DNA of the CDR3 is TGCGCCAGCAGCCAACCGGCGGGGGAGGCCTCTGGAAACACCATATATTTT. Translated, it gives CASSQPAGEASGNTIYF.

This clonotype was picked up many times. This chain joins TRBV29-1 and TRBJ2-1; D may be TRBD1 (6 bases). The CDR3 has 18 residues. The V end was cut by 6 bases, the J end by 0 bases, with 24 bases between. CDR1 and CDR2 (germline): SQVTM, ANQGSEA. For the CDR3, the DNA is TGCAGCGTGCCTAACGGCAGGGGTCTTCCGAGCTCCTACAATGAGCAGTTCTTC. Protein product: CSVPNGRGLPSSYNEQFF.

This clonotype has more than one count but fewer than ten. The chain employs TRBV7-8 and TRBJ2-5; D gene unclear. CDR1 and CDR2 (germline): SGHVS, FQNEAQ. CDR3 length equals 17 residues. The V end was cut by 5 bases, the J end by 8 bases, with 27 bases between. CDR3 sequence reads: CASSPYRLQGPKGTQYF. The CDR3 coding sequence is TGTGCCAGCAGCCCGTACCGACTTCAAGGTCCCAAGGGTACCCAGTACTTC.

This clonotype has only a few counts. The V and J genes are TRBV9 and TRBJ2-5; 11 nucleotides align to TRBD2. The V gene's germline CDR1 is SGDLS and CDR2 YYNGEE. The CDR3 contains 18 residues. J gave up 4 bases and V 0 bases, and 11 bases lay outside the gene matches. The CDR3 spells CASSVASLAGGLGETQYF. CDR3 in DNA: TGTGCCAGCAGCGTAGCTTCTCTAGCGGGGGGCCTCGGAGAGACCCAGTACTTC.

V usage is TRBV3-1 and J usage is TRBJ2-2, with D tentatively TRBD1 or TRBD2 (5 bases each). This CDR3 comprises 16 residues. Trimming left V 3 bases short and J 4 bases short, with 15 bases between. Germline V gene sequence: CDR1 LGHDT, CDR2 YNNKEL (reference sequence). This chain's CDR3 is CASSHLWAGTTGELFF. CDR3 DNA: TGTGCCAGCAGCCATTTGTGGGCAGGGACCACCGGGGAGCTGTTTTTT.

This clonotype was seen at least ten times. The chain is built from TRBV15 and TRBJ1-2, with 9 bases lining up with TRBD1. Trimming at V came to 0 bases and at J to 1 base, leaving 6 bases not matched to a gene. Germline CDR1 is LNHNV and CDR2 is YYDKDF (reference sequence). The CDR3 is made up of 17 amino acids. DNA for the CDR3: TGTGCCACCAGCAGAGATCTGGGACAGGGACTTAACTATGGCTACACCTTC. Its translation is CATSRDLGQGLNYGYTF.

In its sample, this clonotype was seen a few times. The V gene is TRBV7-2, the J gene TRBJ2-2; a weak D match, TRBD2 (6 bases). With 2 bases removed from V and 7 bases from J, the gap between germline ends came to 11 bases. The CDR3 length is 14 residues. The germline gives CDR1 SGHTA, CDR2 FQGNSA. The CDR3 here is CASSLTGGDGELFF. The CDR3, as DNA: TGTGCCAGCAGCTTAACCGGGGGTGACGGGGAGCTGTTTTTT.

The chain recombines TRBV20-1 with TRBJ2-7, with D perhaps TRBD1 (6 bases). Germline V gene data show CDR1 as DFQATT and CDR2 as SNEGSKA (reference sequence). V was trimmed by 0 bases and J by 4 bases, leaving 10 bases between them. The CDR3 sequence is 13 residues long. CDR3 sequence: CSARDPRGYEQYF. In nucleotides, the CDR3 is TGCAGTGCTAGAGATCCCAGGGGATACGAGCAGTACTTC.

The chain has TRBV20-1 and TRBJ1-1; D is ambiguous. Per the germline V gene, CDR1 is DFQATT and CDR2 is SNEGSKA (reference sequence). The CDR3 has 14 amino acids. V lost 0 bases and J lost 3, with 11 bases in between. The CDR3 DNA is TGCAGTGCTAGAGATCTGCTCAGACACACTGAAGCTTTCTTT. Translating gives CSARDLLRHTEAFF.

This clonotype was counted only a few times. The chain links TRBV25-1 to TRBJ1-1, with 8 bases identical to TRBD1. The V gene's germline CDR1 is MGHDK and CDR2 SYGVNS. V trimming: 3 bases; J trimming: 1 base; junction bases outside the gene matches: 4. The CDR3 covers 15 residues. CDR3 sequence (DNA): TGTGCCAGCAGTGACCACGGACAGGGGAACACTGAAGCTTTCTTT. This codes for CASSDHGQGNTEAFF.